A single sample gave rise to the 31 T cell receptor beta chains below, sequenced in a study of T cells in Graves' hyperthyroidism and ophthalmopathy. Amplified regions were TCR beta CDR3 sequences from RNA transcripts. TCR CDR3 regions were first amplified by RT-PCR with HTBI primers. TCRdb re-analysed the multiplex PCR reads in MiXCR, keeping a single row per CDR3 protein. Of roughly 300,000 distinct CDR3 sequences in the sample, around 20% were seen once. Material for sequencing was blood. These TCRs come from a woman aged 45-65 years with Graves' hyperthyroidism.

DNA for the CDR3: TGCAGTGCCCACTCCGGGACAGGGGATTCTCAGCCCCAGCATTTT. Translation gives CSAHSGTGDSQPQHF. The rearrangement links TRBV20-1 to TRBJ1-5, with TRBD1 identical over 10 bases. Germline assignment: CDR1 DFQATT and CDR2 SNEGSKA (reference sequence). Trimming took 6 bases from V and 6 from J; bases not matched to a gene: 11. CDR3 length: 15 amino acids.

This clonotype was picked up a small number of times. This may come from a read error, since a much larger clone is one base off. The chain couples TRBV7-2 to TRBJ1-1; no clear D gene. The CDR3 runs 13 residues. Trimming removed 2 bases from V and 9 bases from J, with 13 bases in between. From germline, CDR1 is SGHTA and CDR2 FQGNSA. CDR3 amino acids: CASSLNVLAKAFF. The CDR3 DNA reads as TGTGCCAGCAGCTTAAACGTCCTGGCTAAAGCTTTCTTT.

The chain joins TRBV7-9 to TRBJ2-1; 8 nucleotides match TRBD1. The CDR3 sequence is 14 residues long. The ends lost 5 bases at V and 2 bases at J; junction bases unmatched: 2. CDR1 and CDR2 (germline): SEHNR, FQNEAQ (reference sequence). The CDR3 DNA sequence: TGTGCCAGCAGCGCGGGACAGGCCTACAATGAGCAGTTCTTC. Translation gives CASSAGQAYNEQFF.

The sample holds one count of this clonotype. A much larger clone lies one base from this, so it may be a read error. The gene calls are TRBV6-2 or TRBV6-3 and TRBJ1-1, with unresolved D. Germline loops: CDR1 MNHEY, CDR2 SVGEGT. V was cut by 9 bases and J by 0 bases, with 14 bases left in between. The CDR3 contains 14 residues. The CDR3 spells CARTPDSVNTEAFF. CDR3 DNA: TGTGCCAGGACCCCTGACTCGGTGAACACTGAAGCTTTCTTT.

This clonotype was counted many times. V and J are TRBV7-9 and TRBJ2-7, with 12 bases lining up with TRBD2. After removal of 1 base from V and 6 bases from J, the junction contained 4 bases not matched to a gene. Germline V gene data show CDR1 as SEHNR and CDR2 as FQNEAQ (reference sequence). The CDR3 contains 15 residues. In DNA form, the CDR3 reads TGTGCCAGCAGCTTAGAGACTAGCGGGAGTTCCGAGCAGTACTTC. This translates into CASSLETSGSSEQYF. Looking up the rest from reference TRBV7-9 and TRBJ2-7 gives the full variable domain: DTGVSQNPRHKITKRGQNVTFRCDPISEHNRLYWYRQTLGQGPEFLTYFQNEAQLEKSRLLSDRFSAERPKGSFSTLEIQRTEQGDSAMYLCASSLETSGSSEQYFGPGTRLTVT.

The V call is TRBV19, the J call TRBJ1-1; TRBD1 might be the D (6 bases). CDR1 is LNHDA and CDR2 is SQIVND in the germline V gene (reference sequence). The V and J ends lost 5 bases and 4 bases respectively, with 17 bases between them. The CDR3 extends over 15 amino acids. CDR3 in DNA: TGTGCCAGTAGTCACGGGCGGGGGGCGAGCACTGAAGCTTTCTTT. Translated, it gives CASSHGRGASTEAFF.

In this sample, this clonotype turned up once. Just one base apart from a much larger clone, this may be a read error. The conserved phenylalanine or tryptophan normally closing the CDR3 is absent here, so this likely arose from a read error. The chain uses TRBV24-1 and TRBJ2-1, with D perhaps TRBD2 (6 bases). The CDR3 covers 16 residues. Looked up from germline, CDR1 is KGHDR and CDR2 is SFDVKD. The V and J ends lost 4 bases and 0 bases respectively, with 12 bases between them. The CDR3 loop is CATSDPDGSSYNEQFS. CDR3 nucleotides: TGTGCCACCAGTGACCCGGACGGGAGCTCCTACAATGAGCAGTTCTCC.

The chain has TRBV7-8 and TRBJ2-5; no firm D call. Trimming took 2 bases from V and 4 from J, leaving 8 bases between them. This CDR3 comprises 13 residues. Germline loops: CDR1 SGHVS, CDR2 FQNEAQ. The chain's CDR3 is CASSLTAAETQYF. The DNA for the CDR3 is TGTGCCAGCAGCTTAACCGCGGCAGAGACCCAGTACTTC.

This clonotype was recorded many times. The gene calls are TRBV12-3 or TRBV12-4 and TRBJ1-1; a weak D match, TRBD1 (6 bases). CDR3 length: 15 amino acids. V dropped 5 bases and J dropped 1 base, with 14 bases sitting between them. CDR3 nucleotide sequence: TGTGCCAGCAGTCAGAACAGGGTTAAGAACACTGAAGCTTTCTTT. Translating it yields CASSQNRVKNTEAFF.

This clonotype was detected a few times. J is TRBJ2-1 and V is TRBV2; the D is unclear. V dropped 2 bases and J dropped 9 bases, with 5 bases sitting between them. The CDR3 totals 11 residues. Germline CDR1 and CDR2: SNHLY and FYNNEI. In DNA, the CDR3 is TGTGCCAGCAGTGAATACCGTGAGCAGTTCTTC. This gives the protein CASSEYREQFF.

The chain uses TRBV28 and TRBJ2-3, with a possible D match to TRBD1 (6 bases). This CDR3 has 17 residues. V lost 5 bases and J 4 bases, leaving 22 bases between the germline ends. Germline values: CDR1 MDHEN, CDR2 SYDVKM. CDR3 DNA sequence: TGTGCCAGCAGTCCCCGGTTATGGGGGCCAGTTGCAGATACGCAGTATTTT. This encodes CASSPRLWGPVADTQYF.

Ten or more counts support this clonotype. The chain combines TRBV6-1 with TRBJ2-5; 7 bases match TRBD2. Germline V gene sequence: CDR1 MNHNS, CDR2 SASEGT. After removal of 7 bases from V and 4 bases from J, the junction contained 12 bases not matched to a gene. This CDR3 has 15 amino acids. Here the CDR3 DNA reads TGTGCCAGCATTCAAGGGAGGGCTGGCCGAGAGACCCAGTACTTC. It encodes CASIQGRAGRETQYF.

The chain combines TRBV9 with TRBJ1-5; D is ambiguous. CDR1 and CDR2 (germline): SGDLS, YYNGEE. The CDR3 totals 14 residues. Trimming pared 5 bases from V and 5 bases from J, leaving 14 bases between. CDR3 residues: CASSLRGWDQPQHF. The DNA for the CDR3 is TGTGCCAGCAGTTTACGGGGTTGGGATCAGCCCCAGCATTTT.

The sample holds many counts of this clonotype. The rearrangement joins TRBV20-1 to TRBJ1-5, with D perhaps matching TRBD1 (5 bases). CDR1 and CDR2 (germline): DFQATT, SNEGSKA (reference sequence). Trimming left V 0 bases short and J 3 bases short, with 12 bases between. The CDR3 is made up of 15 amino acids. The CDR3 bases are TGCAGTGCTAGAGAGGGGGGACGGTTCAATCAGCCCCAGCATTTT. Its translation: CSAREGGRFNQPQHF.

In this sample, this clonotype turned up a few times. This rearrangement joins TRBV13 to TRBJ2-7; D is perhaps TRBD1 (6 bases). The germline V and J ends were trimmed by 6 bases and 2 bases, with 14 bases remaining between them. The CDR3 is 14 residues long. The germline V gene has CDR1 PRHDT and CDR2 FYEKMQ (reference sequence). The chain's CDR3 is CASRKTGTPYEQYF. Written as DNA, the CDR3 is TGTGCCAGCAGAAAGACAGGTACCCCCTACGAGCAGTACTTC.

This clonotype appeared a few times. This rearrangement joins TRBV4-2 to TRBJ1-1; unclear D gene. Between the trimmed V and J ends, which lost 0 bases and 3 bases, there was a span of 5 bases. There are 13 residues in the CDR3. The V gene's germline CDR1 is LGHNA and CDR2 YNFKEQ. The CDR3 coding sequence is TGTGCCAGCAGCCAAGATTACTACACTGAAGCTTTCTTT. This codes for CASSQDYYTEAFF.

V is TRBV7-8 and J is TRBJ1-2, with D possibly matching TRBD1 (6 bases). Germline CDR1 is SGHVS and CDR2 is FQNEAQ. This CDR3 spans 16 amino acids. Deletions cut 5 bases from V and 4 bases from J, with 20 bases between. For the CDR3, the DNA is TGTGCCAGCAGCGGATACTCGGACAGCGGGATCTATGGCTACACCTTC. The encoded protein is CASSGYSDSGIYGYTF.

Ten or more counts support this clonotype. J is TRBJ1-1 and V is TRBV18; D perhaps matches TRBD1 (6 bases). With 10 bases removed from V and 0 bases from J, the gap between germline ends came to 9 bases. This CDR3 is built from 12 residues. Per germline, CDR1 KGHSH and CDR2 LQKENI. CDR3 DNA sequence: TGTGCCACCTACAGGGTGAACACTGAAGCTTTCTTT. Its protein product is CATYRVNTEAFF.

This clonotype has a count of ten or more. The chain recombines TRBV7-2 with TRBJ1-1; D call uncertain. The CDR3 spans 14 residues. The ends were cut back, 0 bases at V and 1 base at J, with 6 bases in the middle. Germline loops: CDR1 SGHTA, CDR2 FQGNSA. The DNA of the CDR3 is TGTGCCAGCAGCTTAGCGTCGTCGAACACTGAAGCTTTCTTT. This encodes CASSLASSNTEAFF.

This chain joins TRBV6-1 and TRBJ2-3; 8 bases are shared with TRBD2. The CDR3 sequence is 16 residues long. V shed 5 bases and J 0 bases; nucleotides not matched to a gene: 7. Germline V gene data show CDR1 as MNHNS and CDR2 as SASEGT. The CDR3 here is CASSSNSGASTDTQYF. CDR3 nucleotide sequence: TGTGCCAGCAGTTCTAATAGCGGGGCCAGCACAGATACGCAGTATTTT.

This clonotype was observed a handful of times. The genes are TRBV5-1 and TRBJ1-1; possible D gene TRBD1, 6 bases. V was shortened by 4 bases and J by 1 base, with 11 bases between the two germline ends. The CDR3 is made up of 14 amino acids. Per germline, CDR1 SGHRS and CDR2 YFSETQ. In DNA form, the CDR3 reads TGCGCCAGCAGCACTATACAGGGGAACACTGAAGCTTTCTTT. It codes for CASSTIQGNTEAFF.

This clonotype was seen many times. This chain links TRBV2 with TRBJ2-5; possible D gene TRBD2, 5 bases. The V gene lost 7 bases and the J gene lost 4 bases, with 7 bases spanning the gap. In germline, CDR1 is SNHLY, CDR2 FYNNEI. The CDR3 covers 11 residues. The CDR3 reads CASTGSETQYF. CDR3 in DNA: TGTGCCAGCACGGGGTCAGAGACCCAGTACTTC.

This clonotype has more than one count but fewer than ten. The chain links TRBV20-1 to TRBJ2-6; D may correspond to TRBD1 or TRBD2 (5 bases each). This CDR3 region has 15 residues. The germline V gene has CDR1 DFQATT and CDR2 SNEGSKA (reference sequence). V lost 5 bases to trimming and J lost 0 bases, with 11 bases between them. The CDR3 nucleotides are TGCAGTGCTGGGGACGGAAGCTCTGGGGCCAACGTCCTGACTTTC. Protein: CSAGDGSSGANVLTF.

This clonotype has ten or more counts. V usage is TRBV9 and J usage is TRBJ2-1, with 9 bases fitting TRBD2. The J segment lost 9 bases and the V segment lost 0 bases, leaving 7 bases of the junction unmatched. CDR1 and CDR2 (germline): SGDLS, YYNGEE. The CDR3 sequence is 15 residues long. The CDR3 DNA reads TGTGCCAGCAGCGTAGCGAGCGGGGGGCCGCGTGAGCAGTTCTTC. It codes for CASSVASGGPREQFF.

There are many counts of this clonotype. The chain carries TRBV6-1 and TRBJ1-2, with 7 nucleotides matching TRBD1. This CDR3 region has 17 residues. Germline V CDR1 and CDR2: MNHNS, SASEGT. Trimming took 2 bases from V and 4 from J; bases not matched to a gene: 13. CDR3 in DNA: TGTGCCAGCAGTGAAACCCAGCACCCTCGGGACAGCTATGGCTACACCTTC. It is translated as CASSETQHPRDSYGYTF.

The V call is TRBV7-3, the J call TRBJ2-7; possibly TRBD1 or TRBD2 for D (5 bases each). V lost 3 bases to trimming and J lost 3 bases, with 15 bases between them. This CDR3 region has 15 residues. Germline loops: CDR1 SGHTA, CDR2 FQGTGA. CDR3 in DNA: TGTGCCAGCAGCTTTGGGGGAGCGGTGTTCTACGAGCAGTACTTC. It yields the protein CASSFGGAVFYEQYF.

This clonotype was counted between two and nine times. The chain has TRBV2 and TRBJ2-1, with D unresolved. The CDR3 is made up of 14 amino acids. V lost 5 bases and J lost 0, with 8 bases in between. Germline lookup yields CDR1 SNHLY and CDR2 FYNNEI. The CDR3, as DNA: TGTGCCAGCAGTCCGGCAGTCTCCTACAATGAGCAGTTCTTC. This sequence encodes CASSPAVSYNEQFF.

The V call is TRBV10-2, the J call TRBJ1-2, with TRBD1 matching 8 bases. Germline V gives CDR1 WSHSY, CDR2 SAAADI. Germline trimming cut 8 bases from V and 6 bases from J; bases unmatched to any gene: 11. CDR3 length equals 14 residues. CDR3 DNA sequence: TGCGCCAGCCCGCGACAGGGGCTGAAAGATGGCTACACCTTC. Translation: CASPRQGLKDGYTF.

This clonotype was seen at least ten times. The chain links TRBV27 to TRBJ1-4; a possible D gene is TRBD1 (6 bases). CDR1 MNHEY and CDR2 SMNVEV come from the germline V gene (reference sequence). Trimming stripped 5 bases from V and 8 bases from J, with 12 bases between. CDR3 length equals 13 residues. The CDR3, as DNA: TGTGCCAGCAGTACAGGGTTACGGGAAAAACTGTTTTTT. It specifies CASSTGLREKLFF.

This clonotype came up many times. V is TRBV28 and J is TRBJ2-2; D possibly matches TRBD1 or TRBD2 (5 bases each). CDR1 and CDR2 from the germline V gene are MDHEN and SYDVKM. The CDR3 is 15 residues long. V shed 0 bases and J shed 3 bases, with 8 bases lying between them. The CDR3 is CASSLWGTDTGELFF. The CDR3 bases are TGTGCCAGCAGTTTATGGGGGACGGACACCGGGGAGCTGTTTTTT. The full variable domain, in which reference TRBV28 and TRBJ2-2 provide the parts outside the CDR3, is DVKVTQSSRYLVKRTGEKVFLECVQDMDHENMFWYRQDPGLGLRLIYFSYDVKMKEKGDIPEGYSVSREKKERFSLILESASTNQTSMYLCASSLWGTDTGELFFGEGSRLTVL.

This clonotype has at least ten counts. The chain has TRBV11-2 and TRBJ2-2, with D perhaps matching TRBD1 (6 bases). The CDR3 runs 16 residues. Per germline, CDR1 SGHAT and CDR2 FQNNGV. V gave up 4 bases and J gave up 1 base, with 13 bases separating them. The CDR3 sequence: CASSSHLGGNTGELFF. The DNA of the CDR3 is TGTGCCAGCAGCTCACATCTAGGGGGGAACACCGGGGAGCTGTTTTTT.